The clone carrying this T cell receptor beta chain was picked up many times. Its antigen is not known. The sample is drawn from a study of T-cell reconstitution after alpha-beta-depleted transplantation in children. Study-level points and caveats: Where alpha-beta T cells came from about two months after transplant was reportedly several hundred expanded graft clones. Surviving recipient cells, namely T cells and thymic progenitors, were the source of high day-60 TCRbeta diversity in some patients.

The CDR3 has 15 amino acids. Germline V gene sequence: CDR1 LGHDT, CDR2 YNNKEL (reference sequence). Trimming removed 4 bases from V and 5 bases from J; junction bases left unmatched: 10. Preparation of the TCRbeta library used unique molecular identifiers. Using its own MiXCR run on the PCR reads, TCRdb lists one record per CDR3 protein. The repertoire holds 500,000 to 750,000 distinct CDR3 sequences, with approximately 12% as singletons. The V gene is TRBV3-1, the J gene TRBJ2-7; 8 bases match TRBD1. The sequence derives from a male patient between 5 and 17 years old who had a stem cell transplant for acute myeloid leukemia, so the T cells may come from the graft donor. The sample in question was PBMCs, mostly from graft donor cells, obtained 360 days after TCRalphabeta/CD19-depleted stem cell transplant. The CDR3 nucleotides read TGTGCCAGCAGCCTGAGGACAGGGAGGAGCAACGAGCAGTACTTC. Its translation is CASSLRTGRSNEQYF.